This paragraph covers one T cell receptor (beta chain) sequence. Its antigen remains unknown. The data derive from a study of cytomegalovirus exposure and HLA in healthy donors. General observations from the study: No immune exposure information besides CMV serostatus was available. An ancestry cluster, one associated with Asian ancestry, reportedly showed fewer N-insertions than the 666-donor mean in a later analysis. Most TCRs appeared rarely, but some public TCRs recurred in many donors.

The CDR3 spans 13 residues. V lost 4 bases and J lost 5, with 10 bases in between. Germline CDR1 MNHNS, CDR2 SASEGT. Vbeta (60) and Jbeta (13) primers were used in the PCR. TCRdb's copy holds only in-frame clones and misses some; the assay was immunoSEQ multiplex PCR. The sample contains about 160,000 clones, roughly 80% of which appear only once. While unrecorded immune exposures were likely, the donors were nominally healthy when sampled. Source material: PBMCs. The rearrangement joins TRBV6-1 to TRBJ2-3; D gene ambiguous. This TCR derives from a man aged 45-60 years in good health and CMV-seropositive. DNA of the CDR3: TGTGCCAGCAGTGGGAACTACGGAGATACGCAGTATTTT. Translating it yields CASSGNYGDTQYF.